Following are 13 T cell receptor beta chains from one sample sequenced in a study of CD8 T cells in ankylosing spondylitis. Their recognized antigens are unknown. TCRdb reprocessed the 5' RACE reads with MiXCR, giving one entry per CDR3 protein. The table has approximately 540,000 distinct CDR3 sequences, approximately 11% seen once; the top ten hold nearly 7%. Study results and limitations: Typical of ankylosing spondylitis blood, it appeared, was a TCR beta motif of fewer than ten highly homologous variants.

Source material: blood, either unsorted or a sorted T cell fraction (not recorded which). The receptors were gathered from a male donor with ankylosing spondylitis.

V usage is TRBV5-1 and J usage is TRBJ2-3, with TRBD2 matching 13 bases. Germline lookup yields CDR1 SGHRS and CDR2 YFSETQ. The CDR3 contains 17 residues. Unmatched junction bases numbered 6, after V lost 0 bases and J lost 5 bases. CDR3 bases: TGCGCCAGCAGCTTGGCCACACTAGCGGGAGGGGGAGATACGCAGTATTTT. Translated: CASSLATLAGGGDTQYF. The full variable domain, its missing parts supplied by reference TRBV5-1 and TRBJ2-3, is KAGVTQTPRYLIKTRGQQVTLSCSPISGHRSVSWYQQTPGQGLQFLFEYFSETQRNKGNFPGRFSGRQFSNSRSEMNVSTLELGDSALYLCASSLATLAGGGDTQYFGPGTRLTVL.

There are many counts of this clonotype. V gene TRBV7-8 combines with J gene TRBJ2-1; D is uncertain. Germline CDR1 and CDR2: SGHVS and FQNEAQ. The ends were cut back, 2 bases at V and 5 bases at J, with 4 bases in the middle. The length of the CDR3 is 12 residues. DNA for the CDR3: TGTGCCAGCAGCTTAATAGACAATGAGCAGTTCTTC. Translating it yields CASSLIDNEQFF.

This clonotype was counted between two and nine times. The chain links TRBV29-1 to TRBJ2-3; D remains ambiguous. The CDR3 consists of 17 residues. The V gene's germline CDR1 is SQVTM and CDR2 ANQGSEA. Deletions cut 0 bases from V and 6 bases from J, with 22 bases between. The CDR3 nucleotides read TGCAGCGTTGAAGATCGTCGTGTCAGGCGTATTGAGGATACGCAGTATTTT. It specifies CSVEDRRVRRIEDTQYF.

This clonotype has a count of ten or more. The chain is built from TRBV10-3 and TRBJ2-1; TRBD2 aligns across 8 bases. CDR1 is ENHRY, CDR2 SYGVKD, per germline. There are 14 residues in the CDR3. V lost 11 bases, J lost 5 bases, and 11 bases stayed unmatched. This chain's CDR3 is CAFKRELGDNEQFF. The CDR3 coding sequence is TGTGCCTTCAAGCGGGAGTTAGGGGACAATGAGCAGTTCTTC.

This clonotype has only a few counts. V gene TRBV13 combines with J gene TRBJ1-6; the D gene is possibly TRBD1 (6 bases). Germline CDR1 PRHDT, CDR2 FYEKMQ (reference sequence). CDR3 length equals 14 residues. V lost 5 bases and J 6 bases, leaving 11 bases between the germline ends. DNA of the CDR3: TGTGCCAGCAGCCGACAGGTGTTTAATTCACCCCTCCACTTT. Protein sequence: CASSRQVFNSPLHF.

The chain employs TRBV7-2 and TRBJ2-2, with D possibly being TRBD1 (6 bases). CDR1 is SGHTA, CDR2 FQGNSA, per germline. Trimming pared 6 bases from V and 4 bases from J, leaving 12 bases between. The CDR3 runs 14 residues. The CDR3 region is CASRPRGFTGELFF. The CDR3 nucleotides read TGTGCCAGCAGACCCAGGGGATTCACCGGGGAGCTGTTTTTT.

This clonotype was counted between two and nine times. The rearrangement uses TRBV7-8 and TRBJ2-7; the match to TRBD1 covers 8 bases. The CDR3 loop spans 13 amino acids. Germline V gene sequence: CDR1 SGHVS, CDR2 FQNEAQ. V was clipped by 5 bases and J by 5 bases; unmatched bases: 5. CDR3 loop: CASSPNRGNEQYF. In DNA, the CDR3 is TGTGCCAGCAGCCCCAACAGGGGGAACGAGCAGTACTTC.

The chain combines TRBV20-1 with TRBJ2-1; D gene ambiguous. CDR3 length: 13 amino acids. Germline V gene sequence: CDR1 DFQATT, CDR2 SNEGSKA (reference sequence). V gave up 6 bases and J gave up 0 bases, with 9 bases separating them. The CDR3 here is CSAVQSSYNEQFF. The CDR3 DNA sequence: TGCAGTGCAGTGCAGAGCTCCTACAATGAGCAGTTCTTC.

This clonotype occurred many times. V gene TRBV6-1 combines with J gene TRBJ1-5; 8 bases align to TRBD1. Per the germline V gene, CDR1 is MNHNS and CDR2 is SASEGT. This CDR3 is 14 amino acids long. Trimming cost V 6 bases and J 11 bases; bases outside gene matches: 12. The CDR3: CASRNTGGVGSQHF. CDR3 DNA sequence: TGTGCCAGCAGGAACACAGGGGGTGTTGGGTCCCAGCATTTT.

Ten or more counts support this clonotype. The gene calls are TRBV5-1 and TRBJ1-1; possible D gene TRBD1, 5 bases. The germline V and J ends were trimmed by 3 bases and 1 base, with 10 bases remaining between them. This CDR3 is 14 amino acids long. CDR1 and CDR2 from the germline V gene are SGHRS and YFSETQ. CDR3 region: CASSWGDRNTEAFF. The CDR3 region has the DNA TGCGCCAGCAGCTGGGGGGATCGGAACACTGAAGCTTTCTTT.

This clonotype was seen ten or more times. This chain uses TRBV5-5 with TRBJ1-4, with unresolved D. The CDR3 contains 15 residues. CDR1 SGHKS and CDR2 YYEKEE come from the germline V gene (reference sequence). V lost 2 bases and J lost 4, with 12 bases in between. CDR3 residues: CASSFLSSSNEKLFF. CDR3 in DNA: TGTGCCAGCAGCTTTCTGAGCAGTAGTAATGAAAAACTGTTTTTT.

This clonotype has at least ten counts. In DNA form, the CDR3 reads TGTGCCAGCAGCTTAGCGGGACAGGGAGATGGCTACACCTTC. Amino acids: CASSLAGQGDGYTF. V gene TRBV7-9 combines with J gene TRBJ1-2; 9 bases line up with TRBD1. V shed 0 bases and J 6 bases; nucleotides not matched to a gene: 2. The CDR3 runs 14 residues. The germline CDR1 and CDR2 sequences are SEHNR and FQNEAQ (reference sequence).

This clonotype was counted between two and nine times. The chain uses TRBV20-1 and TRBJ2-1; no clear D gene. Germline assignment: CDR1 DFQATT and CDR2 SNEGSKA (reference sequence). The CDR3 extends over 13 amino acids. V was pared by 1 base and J by 3 bases, with 7 bases between. The CDR3 nucleotides read TGCAGTGCTAGAGTGGGGATCTACAATGAGCAGTTCTTC. Amino acids: CSARVGIYNEQFF.